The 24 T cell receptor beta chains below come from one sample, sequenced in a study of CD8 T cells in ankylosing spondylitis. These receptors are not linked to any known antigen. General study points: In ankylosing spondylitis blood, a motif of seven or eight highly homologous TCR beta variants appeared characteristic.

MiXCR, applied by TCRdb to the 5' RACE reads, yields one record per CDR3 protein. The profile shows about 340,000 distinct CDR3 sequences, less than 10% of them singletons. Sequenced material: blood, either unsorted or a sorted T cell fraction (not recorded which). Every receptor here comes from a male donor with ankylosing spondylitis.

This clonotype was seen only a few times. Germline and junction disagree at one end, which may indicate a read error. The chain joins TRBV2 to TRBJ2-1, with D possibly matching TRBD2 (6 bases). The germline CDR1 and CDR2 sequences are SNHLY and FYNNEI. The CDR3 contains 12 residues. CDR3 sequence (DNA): TGTGCCAGCAGTGACCCTGGGTGGGGCGGGGTCTTC. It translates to CASSDPGWGGVF.

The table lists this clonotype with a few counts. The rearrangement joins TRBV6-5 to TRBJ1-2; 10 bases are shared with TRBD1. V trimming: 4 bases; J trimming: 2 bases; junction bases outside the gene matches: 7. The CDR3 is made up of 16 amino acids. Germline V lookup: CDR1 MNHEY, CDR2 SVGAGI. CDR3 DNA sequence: TGTGCCAGCAGTTTGGACAGGGGGTCCGCGAACTATGGCTACACCTTC. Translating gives CASSLDRGSANYGYTF.

This CDR3 is CASSFLAGGSETQYF. In DNA, the CDR3 is TGCGCCAGCAGCTTTTTGGCGGGAGGGTCCGAGACCCAGTACTTC. V and J are TRBV5-1 and TRBJ2-5; 9 bases are a match to TRBD2. CDR3 length: 15 residues. Trimming took 2 bases from V and 5 from J; bases not matched to a gene: 7. CDR1 is SGHRS and CDR2 is YFSETQ in the germline V gene.

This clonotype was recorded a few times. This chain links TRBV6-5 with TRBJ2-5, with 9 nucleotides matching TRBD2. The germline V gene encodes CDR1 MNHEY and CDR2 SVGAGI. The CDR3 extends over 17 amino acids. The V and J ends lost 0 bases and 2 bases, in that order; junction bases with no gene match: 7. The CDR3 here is CASSYSISGSGQETQYF. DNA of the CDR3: TGTGCCAGCAGTTACTCGATTAGCGGGAGTGGGCAAGAGACCCAGTACTTC.

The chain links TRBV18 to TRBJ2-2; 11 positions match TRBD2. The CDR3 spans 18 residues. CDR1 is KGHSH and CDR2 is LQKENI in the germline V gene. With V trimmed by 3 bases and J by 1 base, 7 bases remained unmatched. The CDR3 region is CASSPLSGRAVNTGELFF. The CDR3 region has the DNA TGTGCCAGCTCACCCCTTAGCGGGAGGGCGGTGAACACCGGGGAGCTGTTTTTT.

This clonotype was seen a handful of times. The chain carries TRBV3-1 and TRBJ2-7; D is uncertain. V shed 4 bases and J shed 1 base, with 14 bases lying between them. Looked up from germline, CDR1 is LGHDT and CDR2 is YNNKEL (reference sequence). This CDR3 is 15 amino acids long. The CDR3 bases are TGTGCCAGCAGCCCCCCCGGCGTGTGGTCCTACGAGCAGTACTTC. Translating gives CASSPPGVWSYEQYF.

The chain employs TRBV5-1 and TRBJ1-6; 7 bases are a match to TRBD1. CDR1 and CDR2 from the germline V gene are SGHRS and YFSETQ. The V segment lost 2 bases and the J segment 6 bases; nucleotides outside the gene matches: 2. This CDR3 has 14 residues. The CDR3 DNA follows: TGCGCCAGCAGCTTTACAGGGGTTAATTCACCCCTCCACTTT. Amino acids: CASSFTGVNSPLHF.

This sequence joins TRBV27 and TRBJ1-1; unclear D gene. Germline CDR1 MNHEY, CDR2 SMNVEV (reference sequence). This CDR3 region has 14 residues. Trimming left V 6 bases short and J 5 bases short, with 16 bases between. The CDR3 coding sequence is TGTGCCAGCAGCCCACTAGTTCAGAATACTGAAGCTTTCTTT. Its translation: CASSPLVQNTEAFF.

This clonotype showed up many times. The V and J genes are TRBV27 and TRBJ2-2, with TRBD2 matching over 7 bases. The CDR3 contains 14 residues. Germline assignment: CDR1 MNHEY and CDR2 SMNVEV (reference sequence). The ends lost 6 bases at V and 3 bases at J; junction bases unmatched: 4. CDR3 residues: CASRSGTYTGELFF. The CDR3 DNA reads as TGTGCCAGCAGGAGCGGGACGTACACCGGGGAGCTGTTTTTT.

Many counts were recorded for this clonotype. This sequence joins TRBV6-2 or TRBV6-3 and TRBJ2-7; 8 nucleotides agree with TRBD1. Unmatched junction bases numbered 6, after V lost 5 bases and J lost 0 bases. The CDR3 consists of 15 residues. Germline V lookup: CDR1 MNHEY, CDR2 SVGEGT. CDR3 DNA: TGTGCCAGCAGTGACAGGGGCGACTACTCCTACGAGCAGTACTTC. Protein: CASSDRGDYSYEQYF.

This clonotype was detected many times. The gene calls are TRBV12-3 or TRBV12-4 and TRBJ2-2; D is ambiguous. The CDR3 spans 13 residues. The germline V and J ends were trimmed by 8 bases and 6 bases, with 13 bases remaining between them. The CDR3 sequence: CASHSLGAGELFF. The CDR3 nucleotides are TGTGCCAGCCATTCCCTCGGTGCCGGGGAGCTGTTTTTT.

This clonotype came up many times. CDR3 sequence: CASSLSLDTYEQYF. In DNA form, the CDR3 reads TGCGCCAGCAGCCTCTCCCTAGACACCTACGAGCAGTACTTC. The rearrangement links TRBV5-1 to TRBJ2-7; no firm D call. The germline gives CDR1 SGHRS, CDR2 YFSETQ. V shed 4 bases and J shed 2 bases, with 13 bases lying between them. There are 14 residues in the CDR3. The whole variable domain, filled in from reference TRBV5-1 and TRBJ2-7, reads KAGVTQTPRYLIKTRGQQVTLSCSPISGHRSVSWYQQTPGQGLQFLFEYFSETQRNKGNFPGRFSGRQFSNSRSEMNVSTLELGDSALYLCASSLSLDTYEQYFGPGTRLTVT.

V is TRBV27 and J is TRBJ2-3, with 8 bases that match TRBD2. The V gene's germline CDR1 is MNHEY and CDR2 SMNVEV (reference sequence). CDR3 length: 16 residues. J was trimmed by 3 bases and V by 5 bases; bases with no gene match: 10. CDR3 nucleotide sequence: TGTGCCAGCAGTCCACGACTAGCGATAGGAACAGATACGCAGTATTTT. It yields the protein CASSPRLAIGTDTQYF.

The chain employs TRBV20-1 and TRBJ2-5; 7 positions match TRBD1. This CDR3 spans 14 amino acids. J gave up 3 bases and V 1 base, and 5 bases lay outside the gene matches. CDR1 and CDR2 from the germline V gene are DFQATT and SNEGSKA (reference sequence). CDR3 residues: CSARGDRVEETQYF. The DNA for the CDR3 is TGCAGTGCTAGAGGTGACAGGGTCGAAGAGACCCAGTACTTC.

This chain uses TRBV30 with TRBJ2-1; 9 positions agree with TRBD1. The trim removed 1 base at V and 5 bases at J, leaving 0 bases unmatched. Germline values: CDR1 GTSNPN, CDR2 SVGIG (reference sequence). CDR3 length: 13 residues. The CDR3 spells CAWSGTGDNEQFF. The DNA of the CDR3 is TGTGCCTGGAGTGGGACAGGGGACAATGAGCAGTTCTTC. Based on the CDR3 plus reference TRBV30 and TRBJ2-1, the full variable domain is SQTIHQWPATLVQPVGSPLSLECTVEGTSNPNLYWYRQAAGRGLQLLFYSVGIGQISSEVPQNLSASRPQDRQFILSSKKLLLSDSGFYLCAWSGTGDNEQFFGPGTRLTVL.

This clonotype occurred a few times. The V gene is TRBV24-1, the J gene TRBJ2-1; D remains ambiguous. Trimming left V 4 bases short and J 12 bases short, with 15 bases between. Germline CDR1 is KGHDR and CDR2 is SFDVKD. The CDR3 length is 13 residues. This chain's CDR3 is CATSDPSRPSQFF. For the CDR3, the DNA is TGTGCCACCAGTGACCCCTCCCGGCCCTCGCAGTTCTTC.

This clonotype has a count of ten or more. The chain's CDR3 is CASSERGQPQHF. DNA of the CDR3: TGTGCCAGCAGCGAGCGGGGTCAGCCCCAGCATTTT. This rearrangement joins TRBV3-1 to TRBJ1-5, with no clear D. The V gene's germline CDR1 is LGHDT and CDR2 YNNKEL (reference sequence). The CDR3 has 12 amino acids. Trimming took off 5 bases at V and 6 bases at J, with 8 bases between the two ends.

CDR3 amino acids: CASSVGRAGELFF. Here the CDR3 DNA reads TGTGCCAGCAGTGTGGGCAGGGCCGGGGAGCTGTTTTTT. V is TRBV2 and J is TRBJ2-2, with D possibly being TRBD1 (5 bases). Germline values: CDR1 SNHLY, CDR2 FYNNEI. This CDR3 comprises 13 residues. Trimming removed 4 bases at V and 6 bases at J, with 9 bases between.

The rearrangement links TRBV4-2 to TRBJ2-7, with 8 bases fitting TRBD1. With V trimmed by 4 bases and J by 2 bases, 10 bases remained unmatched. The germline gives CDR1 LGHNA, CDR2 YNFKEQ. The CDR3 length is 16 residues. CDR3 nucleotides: TGTGCCAGCAGCCTGATGGACAGGGCAGGAACCTACGAGCAGTACTTC. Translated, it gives CASSLMDRAGTYEQYF.

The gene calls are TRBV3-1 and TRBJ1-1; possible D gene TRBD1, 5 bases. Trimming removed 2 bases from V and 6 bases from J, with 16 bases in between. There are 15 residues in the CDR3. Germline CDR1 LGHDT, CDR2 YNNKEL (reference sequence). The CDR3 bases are TGTGCCAGCAGCCAACGGGGGGGAGGTAGAGCTGAAGCTTTCTTT. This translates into CASSQRGGGRAEAFF.

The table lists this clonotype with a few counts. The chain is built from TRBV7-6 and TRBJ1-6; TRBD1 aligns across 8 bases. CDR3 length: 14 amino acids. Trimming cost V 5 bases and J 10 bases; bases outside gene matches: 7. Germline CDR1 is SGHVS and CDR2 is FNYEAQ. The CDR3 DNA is TGTGCCAGCAGCCCGGACAGGGCCTACTCACCCCTCCACTTT. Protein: CASSPDRAYSPLHF.

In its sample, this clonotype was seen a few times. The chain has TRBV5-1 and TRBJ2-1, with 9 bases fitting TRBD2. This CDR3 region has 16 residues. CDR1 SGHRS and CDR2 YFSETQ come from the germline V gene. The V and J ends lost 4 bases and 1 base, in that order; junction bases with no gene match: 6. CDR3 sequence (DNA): TGCGCCAGCAGCCAGAGGCGGGAGGGTTCCTACAATGAGCAGTTCTTC. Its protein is CASSQRREGSYNEQFF.

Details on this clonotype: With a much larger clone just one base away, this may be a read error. The CDR3 sequence is CASSLPPGGNQPQHF. The CDR3 DNA reads as TGCGCCAGCAGCTTGCCTCCTGGAGGCAATCAGCCCCAGCATTTT. The chain links TRBV5-1 to TRBJ1-5; D is unclear. Germline V gene sequence: CDR1 SGHRS, CDR2 YFSETQ. This CDR3 comprises 15 residues. V was shortened by 1 base and J by 2 bases, with 10 bases between the two germline ends.

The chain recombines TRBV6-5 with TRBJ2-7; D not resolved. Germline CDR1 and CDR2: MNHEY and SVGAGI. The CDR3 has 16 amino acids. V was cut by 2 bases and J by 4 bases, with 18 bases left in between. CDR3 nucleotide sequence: TGTGCCAGCAGTTACCCCCGCGATCAGTCGCAATACGAGCAGTACTTC. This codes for CASSYPRDQSQYEQYF.